This TCR beta chain appears in the sequencing data of a study of blood T cell repertoires in COVID-19. For the study at large: Whether acute or convalescent, the COVID-19 samples came from the United States, Italy and Spain.

Seattle participants joined during active infection and were tracked over time. TCRdb's table, derived via immunoSEQ multiplex PCR, lists solely in-frame clones and lacks some. Of roughly 350,000 clones listed, about 90% are singletons. The CDR3 has 14 amino acids. CDR1 is SGHAT and CDR2 is FQNNGV in the germline V gene. The V and J ends lost 4 bases and 0 bases, in that order; junction bases with no gene match: 2. The J gene is TRBJ2-7, the V gene TRBV11-2; 8 nucleotides line up with TRBD1. The origin of this receptor is a woman in her thirties with COVID-19, enrolled during active disease. The sample was peripheral blood. DNA for the CDR3: TGTGCCAGCAGCTCGGACAGGGTCTCCTACGAGCAGTACTTC. It translates to CASSSDRVSYEQYF.